Listed below are T cell receptor beta chains from one sample, sequenced in a study of shared T cell receptors in the human thymus. The table came from immunoSEQ multiplex PCR; TCRdb's copy has only in-frame clones and leaves some out. Among a few hundred thousand clones, around 95% were seen once, and the ten largest hold roughly 0.02%. Sequencing was performed on thymocytes. The receptors were gathered from a human donor. Each CDR3 is given with its conserved first and last residue. Each record gives: V gene, D gene, J gene, clone size, CDR3 protein, CDR3 DNA. D genes are given only for firm matches. Expanded clones are given a class, and other clones once, few, many or no size at all.

>TRBV7-6|NA|TRBJ2-3|NA
CASSKRSTDTQYF
TGTGCCAGCAGCAAGCGTAGTACAGATACGCAGTATTTT
>TRBV6-1|NA|TRBJ1-2|NA
CASSATGGTDGYTF
TGTGCCAGCAGTGCGACGGGGGGCACGGATGGCTACACCTTC
>TRBV19|TRBD2|TRBJ2-5|NA
CASGGLPETQYF
TGTGCCAGTGGGGGACTACCAGAGACCCAGTACTTC
>TRBV4-1|TRBD1|TRBJ2-1|NA
CASSQESRGLEQFF
TGCGCCAGCAGCCAAGAGAGCAGGGGGCTTGAGCAGTTCTTC
>TRBV27|NA|TRBJ1-1|NA
CASSLSPGAMNTEAFF
TGTGCCAGCAGTTTATCCCCGGGTGCGATGAACACTGAAGCTTTCTTT
>TRBV6-6|TRBD2|TRBJ2-1|NA
CASRSNSGSSYNEQFF
TGTGCCAGCAGATCCAATAGCGGGAGCTCCTACAATGAGCAGTTCTTC
>TRBV19|TRBD2|TRBJ2-3|NA
CASSDSGRAGDTQYF
TGTGCCAGTAGCGATAGCGGGAGAGCGGGGGATACGCAGTATTTT
>TRBV5-1|NA|TRBJ2-1|once
CASSLAEDSYNEQFF
TGCGCCAGCAGCTTGGCCGAGGACTCATACAATGAGCAGTTCTTC
>TRBV27|TRBD1|TRBJ2-4|NA
CASSYRGLAKNIQYF
TGTGCCAGCAGTTACAGGGGGCTAGCCAAAAACATTCAGTACTTC
>TRBV9|TRBD1|TRBJ2-7|NA
CASSPRDRSYEQYF
TGTGCCAGCAGCCCCCGGGACAGGAGCTACGAGCAGTACTTC
>TRBV5-1|NA|TRBJ2-7|NA
CASSLPEGTAPYEQYF
TGCGCCAGCAGCCTTCCCGAAGGGACGGCACCCTACGAGCAGTACTTC
>TRBV4-3|NA|TRBJ2-1|NA
CASSPGRRAGWGLNEQFF
TGCGCCAGCAGCCCGGGCCGCCGAGCAGGGTGGGGTTTGAATGAGCAGTTCTTC
>TRBV4-1|TRBD2|TRBJ2-3|NA
CASSLGTSGRKADTQYF
TGCGCCAGCAGCCTCGGGACTAGCGGGAGGAAAGCAGATACGCAGTATTTT
>TRBV9|TRBD2|TRBJ2-3|NA
CASSLAGGTGSTDTQYF
TGTGCCAGCAGCCTAGCGGGAGGCACGGGAAGCACAGATACGCAGTATTTT
>TRBV6-7|NA|TRBJ1-5|few
CASGGQSNQPQHF
TGTGCCAGCGGGGGCCAGAGCAATCAGCCCCAGCATTTT
>TRBV28|NA|TRBJ2-7|NA
CASSRDVSYEQYF
TGTGCCAGCAGTCGGGACGTTTCCTACGAGCAGTACTTC
>TRBV27|NA|TRBJ2-1|once
CASSSQGNAYNEQFF
TGTGCCAGCAGTTCACAGGGAAACGCCTACAATGAGCAGTTCTTC
>TRBV20-1|NA|TRBJ1-2|NA
CSAGGSYGYTF
TGCAGTGCGGGGGGGAGCTATGGCTACACCTTC
>TRBV19|NA|TRBJ1-3|NA
CASSITGADLSGNTIYF
TGTGCCAGTAGTATAACAGGCGCCGACCTCTCTGGAAACACCATATATTTT
>TRBV7-8|TRBD2|TRBJ2-1|NA
CASSSPGTSGNEQFF
TGTGCCAGCAGCTCACCCGGGACTAGCGGGAATGAGCAGTTCTTC
>TRBV28|NA|TRBJ2-1|NA
CASSHNRDGVYGICNEQFF
TGTGCCAGCAGTCACAACAGGGACGGGGTATACGGTATATGCAATGAGCAGTTCTTC
>TRBV5-6|TRBD2|TRBJ2-3|NA
CASSFGSGGAEDTQYF
TGTGCCAGCAGCTTTGGGTCGGGAGGAGCTGAAGATACGCAGTATTTT
>TRBV27|NA|TRBJ2-3|NA
CASSLDQGWGTDTQYF
TGTGCCAGCAGTTTAGATCAGGGTTGGGGCACAGATACGCAGTATTTT
>TRBV7-6|TRBD1|TRBJ2-7|NA
CASSPTPCGTGPKKYYEQYF
TGTGCCAGCAGCCCTACCCCCTGCGGGACAGGGCCAAAAAAATACTACGAGCAGTACTTC
>TRBV5-6|NA|TRBJ2-3|NA
CASSLRATRDTQYF
TGTGCCAGCAGCTTGAGGGCCACACGTGATACGCAGTATTTT
>TRBV27|NA|TRBJ2-1|NA
CASSLDRDYNEQFF
TGTGCCAGCAGCTTGGACCGGGACTACAATGAGCAGTTCTTC
>TRBV14|TRBD1|TRBJ2-5|NA
CASSLRPRDREETQYF
TGTGCCAGCAGCTTACGTCCGAGGGACAGGGAAGAGACCCAGTACTTC
>TRBV28|TRBD1|TRBJ2-7|once
CASSLWGTGWYEQYF
TGTGCCAGCAGTTTATGGGGGACAGGTTGGTACGAGCAGTACTTC
>TRBV28|NA|TRBJ2-1|NA
CASSSAPYPIASANNEQFF
TGTGCCAGCAGTTCCGCCCCTTACCCGATCGCTAGCGCTAACAATGAGCAGTTCTTC
>TRBV28|NA|TRBJ2-3|NA
CASTPIDTQYF
TGTGCCAGCACCCCAATAGATACGCAGTATTTT
>TRBV18|NA|TRBJ1-5|NA
CASSPPGPYSNQPQHF
TGTGCCAGCTCACCCCCAGGGCCCTATAGCAATCAGCCCCAGCATTTT
>TRBV7-9|NA|TRBJ2-3|few
CASSLASPQYF
TGTGCCAGCAGCTTAGCTTCCCCGCAGTATTTT
>TRBV5-6|NA|TRBJ2-1|NA
CASSSCPPNEQFF
TGTGCCAGCAGCTCCTGTCCCCCCAATGAGCAGTTCTTC
>TRBV28|TRBD2|TRBJ2-7|NA
CASSSDPTSGRAASYEQYF
TGTGCCAGCAGTTCTGACCCGACTAGCGGGAGGGCCGCGTCCTACGAGCAGTACTTC
>TRBV6-6|NA|TRBJ1-3|NA
CASTLSGSGNTIYF
TGTGCCAGCACCCTCAGCGGATCTGGAAACACCATATATTTT
>TRBV29-1|NA|TRBJ1-2|NA
CSVGGRFYGYTF
TGCAGCGTTGGGGGACGCTTTTATGGCTACACCTTC
>TRBV21-1|NA|TRBJ2-7|NA
CASSKGGGPYEQYF
TGTGCCAGCAGCAAAGGAGGGGGTCCCTACGAGCAGTACTTC
>TRBV4-1|NA|TRBJ2-6|once
CASSQERAGANVLTF
TGCGCCAGCAGCCAAGAAAGGGCTGGGGCCAACGTCCTGACTTTC
>TRBV23-1|NA|TRBJ1-3|once
CASSHPRGRGNTIYF
TGCGCCAGCAGTCACCCGAGAGGGAGGGGAAACACCATATATTTT
>TRBV30|TRBD2|TRBJ2-3|NA
CAWVALAGGIGTDTQYF
TGTGCCTGGGTGGCACTAGCGGGAGGGATTGGCACAGATACGCAGTATTTT
>TRBV7-9|NA|TRBJ2-1|NA
CASSLAGSYNEQFF
TGTGCCAGCAGCTTAGCGGGAAGTTACAATGAGCAGTTCTTC
>TRBV11-2|NA|TRBJ1-2|NA
CASSLEGSGRFYGYTF
TGTGCCAGCAGCTTAGAAGGTTCAGGGCGATTCTATGGCTACACCTTC
>TRBV27|NA|TRBJ2-2|NA
CASSLSRVGGELFF
TGTGCCAGCAGTTTATCAAGGGTCGGCGGGGAGCTGTTTTTT
>TRBV6-5|NA|TRBJ2-2|NA
CASSYRGLNTGELFF
TGTGCCAGCAGTTACCGGGGTTTGAACACCGGGGAGCTGTTTTTT
>TRBV28|TRBD1|TRBJ2-7|NA
CASSHRDRDSYEQYF
TGTGCCAGCAGCCACCGGGACAGGGACTCCTACGAGCAGTACTTC
>TRBV7-8|NA|TRBJ2-3|NA
CASSLACERGFTDTQYF
TGTGCCAGCAGCTTAGCTTGTGAGAGGGGGTTCACAGATACGCAGTATTTT